The 15 T cell receptor beta chains given below trace back to one sample, sequenced in a study of blood T cell repertoires in COVID-19. Measured with immunoSEQ multiplex PCR; TCRdb has only the in-frame clones, and not every one. This table holds approximately 150,000 clones, more than 80% found once. Sequenced input: peripheral blood. All receptors derive from a human donor in a cohort sampled during active COVID-19.

The V call is TRBV14, the J call TRBJ2-2; D is possibly TRBD1 (5 bases). V lost 4 bases and J lost 9, with 15 bases in between. CDR3 size: 14 residues. Germline V lookup: CDR1 SGHDN, CDR2 FVKESK. CDR3 residues: CASSRYPGSRELFF. CDR3 nucleotides: TGTGCCAGCAGCCGCTACCCAGGGTCGAGGGAGCTGTTTTTT.

This clone was recorded once. The CDR3 spells CASSGTLGLAGGRATYEQYF. CDR3 sequence (DNA): TGTGCCAGCAGTGGTACGTTGGGACTAGCGGGGGGCCGAGCCACCTACGAGCAGTACTTC. V is TRBV6-1 and J is TRBJ2-7; 15 nucleotides align to TRBD2. The germline gives CDR1 MNHNS, CDR2 SASEGT. This CDR3 is built from 20 residues. The V gene end was trimmed by 4 bases and the J gene end by 2 bases; junction bases not matched to a gene: 15.

The genes are TRBV5-6 and TRBJ1-1, with TRBD1 identical over 12 bases. CDR1 is SGHDT and CDR2 is YYEEEE in the germline V gene. The CDR3 is made up of 16 amino acids. V shed 1 base and J 8 bases; nucleotides not matched to a gene: 9. CDR3 protein: CASSLIPGQGAAEAFF. DNA for the CDR3: TGTGCCAGCAGCTTGATTCCGGGACAGGGGGCGGCGGAAGCTTTCTTT.

The rearrangement joins TRBV14 to TRBJ1-6; a possible D gene is TRBD1 (5 bases). The V gene's germline CDR1 is SGHDN and CDR2 FVKESK. V was clipped by 0 bases and J by 7 bases, with 13 bases between them. The CDR3 totals 16 residues. The CDR3 spells CASSQDAGGVNSPLHF. CDR3 nucleotide sequence: TGTGCCAGCAGCCAAGATGCGGGGGGTGTGAATTCACCCCTCCACTTT. The whole variable domain, remainder taken from reference TRBV14 and TRBJ1-6, is EAGVTQFPSHSVIEKGQTVTLRCDPISGHDNLYWYRRVMGKEIKFLLHFVKESKQDESGMPNNRFLAERTGGTYSTLKVQPAELEDSGVYFCASSQDAGGVNSPLHFGNGTRLTVT.

The CDR3 region has the DNA TGCGCCAGCAGCCCTATGGGGGGGGCTGGCACTGAAGCTTTCTTT. This encodes CASSPMGGAGTEAFF. J is TRBJ1-1 and V is TRBV5-1, with D possibly TRBD1 on 6 matching bases. The CDR3 covers 15 residues. Trimming removed 4 bases at V and 4 bases at J, with 17 bases between. The germline gives CDR1 SGHRS, CDR2 YFSETQ.

This chain links TRBV24-1 with TRBJ1-4; TRBD1 might be the D (6 bases). This CDR3 is 13 amino acids long. Trimming pared 7 bases from V and 7 bases from J, leaving 12 bases between. CDR1 and CDR2 from the germline V gene are KGHDR and SFDVKD. The CDR3 bases are TGTGCCACCAGCAGGGGATCGGGTGAAAAACTGTTTTTT. This translates into CATSRGSGEKLFF.

The chain uses TRBV29-1 and TRBJ1-2, with D unclear. This CDR3 comprises 12 residues. CDR1 and CDR2 (germline): SQVTM, ANQGSEA. Trimming cost V 4 bases and J 3 bases, with 9 bases left between them. CDR3 coding DNA: TGCAGCGTTGGGAGCGGGCACTATGGCTACACCTTC. This codes for CSVGSGHYGYTF.

The rearrangement uses TRBV3-1 (or the pseudogene TRBV3-2) and TRBJ2-7; TRBD1 agrees at 11 bases. Unmatched junction bases numbered 0, after V lost 5 bases and J lost 6 bases. The CDR3 has 12 amino acids. The V gene's germline CDR1 is LGHDT and CDR2 YNNKEL (reference sequence). The CDR3 bases are TGTGCCAGCAGCGGGACAGGGGGCGAGCAGTACTTC. Protein sequence: CASSGTGGEQYF.

The chain links TRBV7-8 to TRBJ2-3, with no clear D. CDR1 and CDR2 (germline): SGHVS, FQNEAQ. The CDR3 is 15 residues long. V was trimmed by 2 bases and J by 0 bases, leaving 9 bases between them. CDR3 sequence (DNA): TGTGCCAGCAGCTTAAGTGGGCTAAGCACAGATACGCAGTATTTT. It specifies CASSLSGLSTDTQYF. The whole variable domain, filled in from reference TRBV7-8 and TRBJ2-3, reads GAGVSQSPRYKVAKRGQDVALRCDPISGHVSLFWYQQALGQGPEFLTYFQNEAQLDKSGLPSDRFFAERPEGSVSTLKIQRTQQEDSAVYLCASSLSGLSTDTQYFGPGTRLTVL.

This rearrangement joins TRBV3-1 (or the pseudogene TRBV3-2) to TRBJ2-3, with TRBD2 matching over 10 bases. Germline assignment: CDR1 LGHDT and CDR2 YNNKEL (reference sequence). Trimming took 7 bases from V and 14 from J; bases not matched to a gene: 15. The CDR3 consists of 14 residues. In DNA, the CDR3 is TGTGCCAGCACGTTTAGCGGGAGGCCCGACCCCCCGTATTTT. This translates into CASTFSGRPDPPYF.

This clone has more than one count but fewer than ten. The rearrangement uses TRBV15 and TRBJ1-3; the D is unclear. The germline V gene encodes CDR1 LNHNV and CDR2 YYDKDF (reference sequence). This CDR3 has 14 amino acids. With 6 bases removed from V and 0 bases from J, the gap between germline ends came to 9 bases. CDR3 coding DNA: TGTGCCACCAGTCAACAGAGCTCTGGAAACACCATATATTTT. It yields the protein CATSQQSSGNTIYF.

The chain employs TRBV4-2 and TRBJ2-2; 10 positions agree with TRBD2. The CDR3 has 17 amino acids. Trimming cost V 2 bases and J 3 bases; bases outside gene matches: 6. Germline CDR1 LGHNA, CDR2 YNFKEQ. The CDR3: CASSQRSGGAYTGELFF. The CDR3 DNA reads as TGTGCCAGCAGCCAAAGGAGCGGGGGGGCATACACCGGGGAGCTGTTTTTT.

This clone was counted a single time. As DNA, the CDR3 is TGTGCCAGCAGCCCAGGGGTAGGATGGGACGAGCAGTACGTC. Translation: CASSPGVGWDEQYV. The chain uses TRBV2 and TRBJ2-7; TRBD1 might be the D (6 bases). This CDR3 contains 14 residues. From germline, CDR1 is SNHLY and CDR2 FYNNEI. Deletions cut 6 bases from V and 5 bases from J, with 17 bases between.

The V call is TRBV7-9, the J call TRBJ1-4, with 9 bases fitting TRBD1. The V and J ends lost 6 bases and 6 bases, in that order; junction bases with no gene match: 5. In germline, CDR1 is SEHNR, CDR2 FQNEAQ (reference sequence). This CDR3 has 14 amino acids. The chain's CDR3 is CASSWDREDEKLFF. The CDR3 region has the DNA TGTGCCAGCAGTTGGGACAGGGAGGATGAAAAACTGTTTTTT.

V is TRBV29-1 and J is TRBJ1-5; D gene ambiguous. CDR1 SQVTM and CDR2 ANQGSEA come from the germline V gene. The CDR3 consists of 13 residues. The V end was cut by 4 bases, the J end by 0 bases, with 7 bases between. CDR3 DNA: TGCAGCGTTGGGGAGAATAGCAATCAGCCCCAGCATTTT. Its protein is CSVGENSNQPQHF.